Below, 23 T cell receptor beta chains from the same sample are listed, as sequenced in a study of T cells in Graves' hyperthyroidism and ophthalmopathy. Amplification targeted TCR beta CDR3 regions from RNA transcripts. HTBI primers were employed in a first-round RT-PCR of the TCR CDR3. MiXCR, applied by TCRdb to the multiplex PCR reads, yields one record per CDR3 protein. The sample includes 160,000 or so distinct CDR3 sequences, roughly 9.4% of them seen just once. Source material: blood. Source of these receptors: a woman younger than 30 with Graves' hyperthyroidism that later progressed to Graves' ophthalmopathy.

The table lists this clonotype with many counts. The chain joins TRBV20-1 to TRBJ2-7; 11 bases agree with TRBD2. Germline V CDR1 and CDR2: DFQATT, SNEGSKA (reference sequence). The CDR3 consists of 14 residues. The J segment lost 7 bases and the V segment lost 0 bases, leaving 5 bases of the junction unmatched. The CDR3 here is CSAREGLAAPEQYF. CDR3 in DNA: TGCAGTGCTAGAGAGGGACTAGCGGCCCCGGAGCAGTACTTC.

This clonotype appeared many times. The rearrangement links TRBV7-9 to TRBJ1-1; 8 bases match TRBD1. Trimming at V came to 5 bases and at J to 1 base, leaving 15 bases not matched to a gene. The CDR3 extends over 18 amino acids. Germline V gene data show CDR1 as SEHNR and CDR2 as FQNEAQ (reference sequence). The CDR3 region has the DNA TGTGCCAGCAGCCAGCGGTCGTTGACAGGGGTCAGGAACACTGAAGCTTTCTTT. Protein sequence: CASSQRSLTGVRNTEAFF.

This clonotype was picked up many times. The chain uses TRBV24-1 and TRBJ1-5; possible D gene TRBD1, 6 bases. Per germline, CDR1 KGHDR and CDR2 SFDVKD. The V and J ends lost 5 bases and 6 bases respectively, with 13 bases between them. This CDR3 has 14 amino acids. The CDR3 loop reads CATSGTALPQPQHF. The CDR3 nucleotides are TGTGCCACCAGTGGGACAGCTCTTCCTCAGCCCCAGCATTTT.

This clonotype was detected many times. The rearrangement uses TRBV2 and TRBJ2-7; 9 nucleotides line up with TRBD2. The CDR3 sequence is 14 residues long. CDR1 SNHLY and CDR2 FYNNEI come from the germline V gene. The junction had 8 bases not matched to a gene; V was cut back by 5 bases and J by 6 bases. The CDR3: CASSYSGGGSEQYF. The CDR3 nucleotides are TGTGCCAGCAGTTATAGCGGGGGTGGTTCCGAGCAGTACTTC.

CDR3 bases: TGTGCCAGCAGCTTGGCCGAGCGGGATCGCTCCGAGCAGTACTTC. Translating it yields CASSLAERDRSEQYF. This chain joins TRBV5-4 and TRBJ2-7, with TRBD2 identical over 7 bases. Germline V gene sequence: CDR1 SGHNT, CDR2 YYREEE (reference sequence). The junction had 9 bases not matched to a gene; V was cut back by 0 bases and J by 6 bases. The CDR3 length is 15 residues.

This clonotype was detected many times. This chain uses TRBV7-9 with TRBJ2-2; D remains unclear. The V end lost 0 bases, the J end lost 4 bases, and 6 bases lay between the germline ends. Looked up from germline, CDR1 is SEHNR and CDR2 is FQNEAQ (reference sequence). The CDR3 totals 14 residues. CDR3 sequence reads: CASSLALGTGELFF. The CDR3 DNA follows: TGTGCCAGCAGCTTAGCGCTTGGCACCGGGGAGCTGTTTTTT.

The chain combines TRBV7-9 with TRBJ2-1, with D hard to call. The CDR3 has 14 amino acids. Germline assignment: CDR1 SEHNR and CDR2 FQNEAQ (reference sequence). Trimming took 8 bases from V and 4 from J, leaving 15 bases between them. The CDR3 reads CASRYRDIYNEQFF. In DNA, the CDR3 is TGTGCCAGCCGATACCGAGACATTTACAATGAGCAGTTCTTC.

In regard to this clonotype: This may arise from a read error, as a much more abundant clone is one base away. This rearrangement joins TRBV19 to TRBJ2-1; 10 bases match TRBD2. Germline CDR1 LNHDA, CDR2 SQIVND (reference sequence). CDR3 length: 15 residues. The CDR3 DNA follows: TGTGCCAGTAGCCCCTTGAGCGGGAGGGCCAATGAGCAGCTCTTC. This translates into CASSPLSGRANEQLF.

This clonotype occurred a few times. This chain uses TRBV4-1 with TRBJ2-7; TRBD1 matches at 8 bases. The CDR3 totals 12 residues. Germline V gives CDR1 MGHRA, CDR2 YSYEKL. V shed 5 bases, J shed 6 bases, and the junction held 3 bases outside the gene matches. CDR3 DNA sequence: TGCGCCAGCAGCTCCACAGGGGGCGAGCAGTACTTC. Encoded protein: CASSSTGGEQYF.

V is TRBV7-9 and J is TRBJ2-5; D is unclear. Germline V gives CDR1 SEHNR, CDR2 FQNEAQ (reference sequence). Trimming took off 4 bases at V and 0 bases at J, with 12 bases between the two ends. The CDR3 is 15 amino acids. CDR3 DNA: TGTGCCAGCAGCTCTCGGCAAACGTACCAAGAGACCCAGTACTTC. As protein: CASSSRQTYQETQYF.

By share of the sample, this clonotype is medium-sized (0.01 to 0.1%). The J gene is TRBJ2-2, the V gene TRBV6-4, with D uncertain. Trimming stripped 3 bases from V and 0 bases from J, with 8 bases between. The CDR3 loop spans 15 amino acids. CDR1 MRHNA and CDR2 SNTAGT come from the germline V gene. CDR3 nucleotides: TGTGCCAGCAGTGAGGATTTAGCGAACACCGGGGAGCTGTTTTTT. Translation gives CASSEDLANTGELFF.

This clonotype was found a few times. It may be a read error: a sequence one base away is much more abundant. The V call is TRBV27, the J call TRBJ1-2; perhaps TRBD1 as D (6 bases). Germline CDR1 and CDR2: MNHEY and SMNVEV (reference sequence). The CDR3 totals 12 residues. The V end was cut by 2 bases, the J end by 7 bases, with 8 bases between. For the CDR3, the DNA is TGTGCCAGCAGTTTACCAGGGGTTGGCTACACCTTC. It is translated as CASSLPGVGYTF.

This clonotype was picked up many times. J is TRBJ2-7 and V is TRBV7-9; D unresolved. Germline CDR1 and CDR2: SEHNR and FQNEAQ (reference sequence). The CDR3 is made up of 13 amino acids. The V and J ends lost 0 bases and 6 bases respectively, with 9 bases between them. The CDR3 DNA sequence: TGTGCCAGCAGCTTAGCGGACCCTCCCGAGCAGTACTTC. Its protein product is CASSLADPPEQYF.

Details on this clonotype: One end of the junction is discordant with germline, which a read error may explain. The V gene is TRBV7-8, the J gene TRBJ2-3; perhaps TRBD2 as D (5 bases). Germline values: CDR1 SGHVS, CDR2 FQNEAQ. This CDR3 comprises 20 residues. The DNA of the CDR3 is TGTGCCAGCAGCTTATTATTTCGGCGCGTCGACTTTTCTAGCACTGATATGCAGTATTTT. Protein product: CASSLLFRRVDFSSTDMQYF.

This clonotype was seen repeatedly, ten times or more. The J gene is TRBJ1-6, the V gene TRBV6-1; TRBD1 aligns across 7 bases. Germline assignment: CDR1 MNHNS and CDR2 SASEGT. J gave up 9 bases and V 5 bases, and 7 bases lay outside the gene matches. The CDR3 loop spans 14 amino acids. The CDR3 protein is CASSLDREFSPLHF. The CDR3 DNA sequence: TGTGCCAGCAGTTTAGACAGGGAATTTTCACCCCTCCACTTT.

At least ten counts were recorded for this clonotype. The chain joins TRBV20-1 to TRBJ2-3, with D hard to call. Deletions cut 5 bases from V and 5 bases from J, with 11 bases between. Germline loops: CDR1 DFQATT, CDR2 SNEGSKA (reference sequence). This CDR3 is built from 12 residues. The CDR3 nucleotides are TGCAGTGCTCATAGGACGGGAGATACGCAGTATTTT. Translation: CSAHRTGDTQYF.

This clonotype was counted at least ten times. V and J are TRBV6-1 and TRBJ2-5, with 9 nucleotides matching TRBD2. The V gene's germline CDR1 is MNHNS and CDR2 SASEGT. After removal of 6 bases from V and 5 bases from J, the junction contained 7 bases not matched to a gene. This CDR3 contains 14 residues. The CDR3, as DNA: TGTGCCAGCAGAATAGCGGGGGCCGTGGAGACCCAGTACTTC. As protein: CASRIAGAVETQYF.

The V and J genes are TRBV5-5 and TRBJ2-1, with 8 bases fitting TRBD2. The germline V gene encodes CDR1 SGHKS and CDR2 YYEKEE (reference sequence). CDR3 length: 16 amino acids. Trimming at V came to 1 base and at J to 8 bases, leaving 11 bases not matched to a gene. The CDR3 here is CASSLLSRGVGDEQFF. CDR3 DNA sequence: TGTGCCAGCAGCTTGCTCTCGCGGGGGGTCGGCGATGAGCAGTTCTTC.

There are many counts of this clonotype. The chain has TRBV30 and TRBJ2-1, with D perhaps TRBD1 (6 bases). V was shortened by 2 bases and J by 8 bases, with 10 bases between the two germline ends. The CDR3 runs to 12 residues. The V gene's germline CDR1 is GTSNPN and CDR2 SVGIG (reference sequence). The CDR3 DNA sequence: TGTGCCTGGAGTAAACAGGGCTATGAGCAGTTCTTC. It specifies CAWSKQGYEQFF.

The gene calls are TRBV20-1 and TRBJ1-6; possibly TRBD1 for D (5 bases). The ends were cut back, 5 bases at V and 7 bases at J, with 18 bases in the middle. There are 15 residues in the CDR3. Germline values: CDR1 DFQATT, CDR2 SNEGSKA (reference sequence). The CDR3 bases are TGCAGTGCTGAAACCATATGGGACGGGAATTCACCCCTCCACTTT. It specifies CSAETIWDGNSPLHF.

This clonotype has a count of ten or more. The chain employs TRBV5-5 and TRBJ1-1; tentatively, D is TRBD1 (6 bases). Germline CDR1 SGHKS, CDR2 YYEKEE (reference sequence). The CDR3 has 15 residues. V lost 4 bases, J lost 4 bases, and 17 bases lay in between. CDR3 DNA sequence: TGTGCCAGCAGCCCATTCACGACAGGAGGCACTGAAGCTTTCTTT. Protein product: CASSPFTTGGTEAFF.

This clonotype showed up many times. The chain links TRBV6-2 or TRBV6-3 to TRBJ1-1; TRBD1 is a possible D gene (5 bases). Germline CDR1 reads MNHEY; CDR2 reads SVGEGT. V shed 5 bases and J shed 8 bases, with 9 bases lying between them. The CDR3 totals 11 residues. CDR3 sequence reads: CASSDRHEAFF. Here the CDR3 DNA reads TGTGCCAGCAGTGACAGACACGAAGCTTTCTTT.

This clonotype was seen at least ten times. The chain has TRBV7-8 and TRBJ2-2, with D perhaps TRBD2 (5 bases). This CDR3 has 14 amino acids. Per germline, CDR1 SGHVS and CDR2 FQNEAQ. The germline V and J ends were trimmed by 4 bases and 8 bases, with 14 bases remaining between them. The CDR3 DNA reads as TGTGCCAGCAGCTCGGTATTGGGAGAGGGGGAGCTGTTTTTT. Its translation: CASSSVLGEGELFF.